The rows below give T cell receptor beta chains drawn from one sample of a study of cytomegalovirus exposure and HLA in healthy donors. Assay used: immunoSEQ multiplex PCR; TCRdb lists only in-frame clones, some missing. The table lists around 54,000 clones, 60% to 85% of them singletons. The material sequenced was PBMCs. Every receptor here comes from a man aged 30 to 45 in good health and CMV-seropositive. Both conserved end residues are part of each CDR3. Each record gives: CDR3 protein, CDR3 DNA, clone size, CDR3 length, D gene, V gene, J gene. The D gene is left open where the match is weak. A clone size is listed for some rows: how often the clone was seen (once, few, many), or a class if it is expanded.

CDR3 protein: CASSGGQGANTEAFF
CDR3 DNA: TGTGCCAGCAGCGGGGGACAGGGGGCAAACACTGAAGCTTTCTTT
clone size: .
CDR3 length: 15
D gene: TRBD1
V gene: TRBV5-6
J gene: TRBJ1-1

CDR3 protein: CAWSVETGENEKLFF
CDR3 DNA: TGTGCCTGGAGTGTTGAGACAGGGGAGAATGAAAAACTGTTTTTT
clone size: .
CDR3 length: 15
D gene: TRBD1
V gene: TRBV30
J gene: TRBJ1-4

CDR3 protein: CASSLGAGGLPDTQYF
CDR3 DNA: TGTGCCAGCAGCTTGGGGGCGGGGGGGCTTCCAGATACGCAGTATTTT
clone size: .
CDR3 length: 16
D gene: TRBD2
V gene: TRBV7-6
J gene: TRBJ2-3

CDR3 protein: CASRPLGTTQETQYF
CDR3 DNA: TGTGCCAGCAGACCCCTAGGGACAACCCAAGAGACCCAGTACTTC
clone size: .
CDR3 length: 15
D gene: .
V gene: TRBV27
J gene: TRBJ2-5

CDR3 protein: CASSSGNYEQFF
CDR3 DNA: TGTGCCAGCAGCTCGGGGAACTATGAGCAGTTCTTC
clone size: .
CDR3 length: 12
D gene: .
V gene: TRBV7-2
J gene: TRBJ2-1

CDR3 protein: CAWRNRAGNYGYTF
CDR3 DNA: TGTGCCTGGAGGAACAGGGCGGGTAACTATGGCTACACCTTC
clone size: .
CDR3 length: 14
D gene: .
V gene: TRBV30
J gene: TRBJ1-2

CDR3 protein: CASRPPGMGNQPQHF
CDR3 DNA: TGTGCCAGTAGACCCCCAGGGATGGGGAATCAGCCCCAGCATTTT
clone size: .
CDR3 length: 15
D gene: .
V gene: TRBV19
J gene: TRBJ1-5

CDR3 protein: CASSLDRDYEQYF
CDR3 DNA: TGTGCCAGCAGCCTGGACAGAGACTACGAGCAGTACTTC
clone size: few
CDR3 length: 13
D gene: .
V gene: TRBV6-5
J gene: TRBJ2-7

CDR3 protein: CASIGTLGDTETQYF
CDR3 DNA: TGCGCCAGCATTGGAACTCTTGGGGACACGGAGACCCAGTACTTC
clone size: .
CDR3 length: 15
D gene: .
V gene: TRBV5-1
J gene: TRBJ2-5

CDR3 protein: CASSLAGGNQPQHF
CDR3 DNA: TGTGCCAGCAGCTTGGCCGGAGGTAATCAGCCCCAGCATTTT
clone size: .
CDR3 length: 14
D gene: .
V gene: TRBV5-6
J gene: TRBJ1-5

CDR3 protein: CASSPQYNRGESGAFF
CDR3 DNA: TGCGCCAGCAGCCCACAGTATAATAGGGGCGAGAGCGGGGCTTTCTTT
clone size: .
CDR3 length: 16
D gene: .
V gene: TRBV5-1
J gene: TRBJ1-1

CDR3 protein: CAWTSRLYEQYF
CDR3 DNA: TGTGCCTGGACTAGCCGCCTCTACGAGCAGTACTTC
clone size: .
CDR3 length: 12
D gene: .
V gene: TRBV30
J gene: TRBJ2-7

CDR3 protein: CASSLLENTGELFF
CDR3 DNA: TGTGCCAGCAGTCTCCTAGAGAACACCGGGGAGCTGTTTTTT
clone size: few
CDR3 length: 14
D gene: .
V gene: TRBV7-6
J gene: TRBJ2-2

CDR3 protein: CASRQTGVSGQPQHF
CDR3 DNA: TGTGCCAGCAGGCAGACAGGGGTTTCAGGGCAGCCCCAGCATTTT
clone size: once
CDR3 length: 15
D gene: TRBD1
V gene: TRBV28
J gene: TRBJ1-5

CDR3 protein: CASSLGAVNTEAFF
CDR3 DNA: TGTGCCAGCAGCTTGGGGGCGGTAAACACTGAAGCTTTCTTT
clone size: few
CDR3 length: 14
D gene: .
V gene: TRBV6-1
J gene: TRBJ1-1

CDR3 protein: CASSPLDRGNTIYF
CDR3 DNA: TGTGCCAGCTCACCACTAGACAGGGGAAACACCATATATTTT
clone size: .
CDR3 length: 14
D gene: .
V gene: TRBV18
J gene: TRBJ1-3

CDR3 protein: CASSLGGNSPLHF
CDR3 DNA: TGTGCCAGCAGCTTGGGGGGTAATTCACCCCTCCACTTT
clone size: .
CDR3 length: 13
D gene: .
V gene: TRBV7-6
J gene: TRBJ1-6

CDR3 protein: CAIRLGYSGNTIYF
CDR3 DNA: TGTGCCATCAGATTGGGCTACTCTGGAAACACCATATATTTT
clone size: few
CDR3 length: 14
D gene: .
V gene: TRBV10-3
J gene: TRBJ1-3

CDR3 protein: CASSLALRGSSGNTIYF
CDR3 DNA: TGTGCCAGCAGCTTAGCGCTTCGGGGTTCCTCTGGAAACACCATATATTTT
clone size: .
CDR3 length: 17
D gene: .
V gene: TRBV7-2
J gene: TRBJ1-3

CDR3 protein: CASSSYRDYEQYF
CDR3 DNA: TGTGCCAGCAGTTCTTACAGGGACTACGAGCAGTACTTC
clone size: .
CDR3 length: 13
D gene: .
V gene: TRBV5-8
J gene: TRBJ2-7

CDR3 protein: CASSPVGGYEQYF
CDR3 DNA: TGTGCCAGCAGCCCGGTCGGGGGCTACGAGCAGTACTTC
clone size: .
CDR3 length: 13
D gene: .
V gene: TRBV14
J gene: TRBJ2-7

CDR3 protein: CASSVVVGGYEQYF
CDR3 DNA: TGCGCCAGCAGTGTCGTAGTAGGGGGCTACGAGCAGTACTTC
clone size: .
CDR3 length: 14
D gene: .
V gene: TRBV5-1
J gene: TRBJ2-7

CDR3 protein: CASSYTGSSYEQYF
CDR3 DNA: TGTGCCAGCAGCTATACAGGGTCGTCCTACGAGCAGTACTTC
clone size: .
CDR3 length: 14
D gene: .
V gene: TRBV5-4
J gene: TRBJ2-7

CDR3 protein: CASSPAGGPQLNTEAFF
CDR3 DNA: TGTGCCAGCAGCCCCGCCGGCGGGCCCCAATTGAACACTGAAGCTTTCTTT
clone size: .
CDR3 length: 17
D gene: .
V gene: TRBV9
J gene: TRBJ1-1

CDR3 protein: CASSLGPATEAFF
CDR3 DNA: TGTGCCAGCAGCTTGGGCCCGGCCACTGAAGCTTTCTTT
clone size: few
CDR3 length: 13
D gene: .
V gene: TRBV7-2
J gene: TRBJ1-1

CDR3 protein: CASSFTNNRGNYGYTF
CDR3 DNA: TGCGCCAGCAGCTTTACTAACAACAGGGGGAACTATGGCTACACCTTC
clone size: .
CDR3 length: 16
D gene: TRBD1
V gene: TRBV5-1
J gene: TRBJ1-2

CDR3 protein: CASSVGRENQPQHF
CDR3 DNA: TGTGCCAGCAGCGTAGGGAGGGAAAATCAGCCCCAGCATTTT
clone size: .
CDR3 length: 14
D gene: .
V gene: TRBV9
J gene: TRBJ1-5

CDR3 protein: CASSYSTESSYNEQFF
CDR3 DNA: TGTGCCAGCAGTTACTCGACTGAGAGCTCCTACAATGAGCAGTTCTTC
clone size: few
CDR3 length: 16
D gene: .
V gene: TRBV6-5
J gene: TRBJ2-1

CDR3 protein: CASQDSKITNTGELFF
CDR3 DNA: TGTGCCAGCCAAGACTCGAAGATTACGAACACCGGGGAGCTGTTTTTT
clone size: .
CDR3 length: 16
D gene: .
V gene: TRBV11-2
J gene: TRBJ2-2

CDR3 protein: CASSLGTSGGQETQYF
CDR3 DNA: TGTGCCAGCAGCTTAGGGACTAGCGGGGGGCAAGAGACCCAGTACTTC
clone size: .
CDR3 length: 16
D gene: TRBD2
V gene: TRBV7-2
J gene: TRBJ2-5

CDR3 protein: CASSLQRGGSDTQYF
CDR3 DNA: TGTGCCAGCAGCTTACAACGGGGGGGATCAGATACGCAGTATTTT
clone size: .
CDR3 length: 15
D gene: TRBD2
V gene: TRBV11-1
J gene: TRBJ2-3

CDR3 protein: CASSSRDTQYF
CDR3 DNA: TGTGCCAGCAGTTCGCGCGATACGCAGTATTTT
clone size: .
CDR3 length: 11
D gene: .
V gene: TRBV27
J gene: TRBJ2-3

CDR3 protein: CASSYYLRGRDEKLFF
CDR3 DNA: TGTGCCAGCAGTTATTACCTTAGGGGGCGCGATGAAAAACTGTTTTTT
clone size: once
CDR3 length: 16
D gene: TRBD1
V gene: TRBV6-5
J gene: TRBJ1-4

CDR3 protein: CASSGTGLNTEAFF
CDR3 DNA: TGTGCCAGCAGCGGGACAGGTCTGAACACTGAAGCTTTCTTT
clone size: .
CDR3 length: 14
D gene: TRBD1
V gene: TRBV9
J gene: TRBJ1-1

CDR3 protein: CASSPGTAFRYEQYF
CDR3 DNA: TGTGCCAGCAGCCCAGGGACAGCCTTTCGCTACGAGCAGTACTTC
clone size: .
CDR3 length: 15
D gene: TRBD1
V gene: TRBV5-5
J gene: TRBJ2-7

CDR3 protein: CATGGRNTEAFF
CDR3 DNA: TGTGCCACAGGGGGCAGGAACACTGAAGCTTTCTTT
clone size: once
CDR3 length: 12
D gene: TRBD1
V gene: TRBV28
J gene: TRBJ1-1

CDR3 protein: CASRDRVANTGELFF
CDR3 DNA: TGTGCCAGCAGAGACAGGGTCGCGAACACCGGGGAGCTGTTTTTT
clone size: .
CDR3 length: 15
D gene: TRBD1
V gene: TRBV6-5
J gene: TRBJ2-2

CDR3 protein: CASSQDSKQGIDQPQHF
CDR3 DNA: TGCGCCAGCAGCCAAGATAGTAAACAGGGAATCGATCAGCCCCAGCATTTT
clone size: .
CDR3 length: 17
D gene: .
V gene: TRBV4-1
J gene: TRBJ1-5

CDR3 protein: CASSYRDRVLEQYF
CDR3 DNA: TGTGCCAGCAGTTACCGGGACAGGGTGCTCGAGCAGTACTTC
clone size: .
CDR3 length: 14
D gene: TRBD1
V gene: TRBV27
J gene: TRBJ2-7

CDR3 protein: CASSLRGSGYTF
CDR3 DNA: TGTGCCAGCAGCCTGAGGGGGAGTGGCTACACCTTC
clone size: .
CDR3 length: 12
D gene: .
V gene: TRBV4-2
J gene: TRBJ1-2

CDR3 protein: CARGGAGFTDTQYF
CDR3 DNA: TGTGCCAGGGGAGGAGCGGGGTTCACAGATACGCAGTATTTT
clone size: .
CDR3 length: 14
D gene: TRBD2
V gene: TRBV2
J gene: TRBJ2-3

CDR3 protein: CASTPWGRGGPGELFF
CDR3 DNA: TGTGCCAGCACCCCCTGGGGTCGGGGGGGCCCTGGGGAGCTGTTTTTT
clone size: .
CDR3 length: 16
D gene: TRBD2
V gene: TRBV6-6
J gene: TRBJ2-2

CDR3 protein: CASRGGARMEKLFF
CDR3 DNA: TGTGCCAGCAGAGGGGGCGCGAGGATGGAAAAACTGTTTTTT
clone size: .
CDR3 length: 14
D gene: TRBD1
V gene: TRBV6-1
J gene: TRBJ1-4

CDR3 protein: CASSDSAGGPGELFF
CDR3 DNA: TGTGCCAGCAGTGACTCAGCGGGGGGGCCCGGGGAGCTGTTTTTT
clone size: .
CDR3 length: 15
D gene: TRBD2
V gene: TRBV6-4
J gene: TRBJ2-2

CDR3 protein: CASSLESGGAYNEQFF
CDR3 DNA: TGTGCCAGCAGCTTAGAAAGCGGGGGGGCCTACAATGAGCAGTTCTTC
clone size: .
CDR3 length: 16
D gene: TRBD2
V gene: TRBV11-3
J gene: TRBJ2-1

CDR3 protein: CASKVMVGAADTQYF
CDR3 DNA: TGTGCCAGTAAAGTAATGGTGGGGGCAGCGGATACGCAGTATTTT
clone size: .
CDR3 length: 15
D gene: .
V gene: TRBV19
J gene: TRBJ2-3

CDR3 protein: CASSLLPGQGNEQYF
CDR3 DNA: TGCGCCAGCAGCTTACTTCCGGGACAGGGAAACGAGCAGTACTTC
clone size: few
CDR3 length: 15
D gene: TRBD1
V gene: TRBV4-1
J gene: TRBJ2-7

CDR3 protein: CASSPYSGNEQFF
CDR3 DNA: TGTGCCAGCAGTCCGTACTCGGGGAATGAGCAGTTCTTC
clone size: once
CDR3 length: 13
D gene: .
V gene: TRBV7-3
J gene: TRBJ2-1

CDR3 protein: CAWSVQQVYGYTF
CDR3 DNA: TGTGCCTGGAGTGTCCAACAGGTTTATGGCTACACCTTC
clone size: .
CDR3 length: 13
D gene: .
V gene: TRBV30
J gene: TRBJ1-2

CDR3 protein: CASKGQGYGNSPLHF
CDR3 DNA: TGTGCCAGCAAAGGACAGGGGTACGGGAATTCACCCCTCCACTTT
clone size: .
CDR3 length: 15
D gene: TRBD1
V gene: TRBV28
J gene: TRBJ1-6

CDR3 protein: CASTNTDTQYF
CDR3 DNA: TGTGCCAGTACCAACACAGATACGCAGTATTTT
clone size: .
CDR3 length: 11
D gene: .
V gene: TRBV19
J gene: TRBJ2-3

CDR3 protein: CASSRDRGYEQYF
CDR3 DNA: TGTGCCAGCAGCCGGGACAGGGGCTACGAGCAGTACTTC
clone size: .
CDR3 length: 13
D gene: TRBD1
V gene: TRBV7-3
J gene: TRBJ2-7